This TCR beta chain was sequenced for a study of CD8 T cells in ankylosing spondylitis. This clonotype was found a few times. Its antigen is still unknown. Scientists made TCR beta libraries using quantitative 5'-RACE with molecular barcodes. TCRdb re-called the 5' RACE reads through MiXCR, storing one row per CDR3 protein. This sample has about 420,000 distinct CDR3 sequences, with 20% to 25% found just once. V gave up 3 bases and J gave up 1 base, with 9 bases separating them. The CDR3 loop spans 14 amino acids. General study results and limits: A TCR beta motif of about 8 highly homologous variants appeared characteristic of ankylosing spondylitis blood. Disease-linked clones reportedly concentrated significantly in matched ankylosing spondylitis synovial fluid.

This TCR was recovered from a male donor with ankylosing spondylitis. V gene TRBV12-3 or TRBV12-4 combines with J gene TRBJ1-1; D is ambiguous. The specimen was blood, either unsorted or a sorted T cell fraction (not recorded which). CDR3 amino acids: CASSFFNGNTEAFF. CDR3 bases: TGTGCCAGCAGTTTCTTCAACGGGAACACTGAAGCTTTCTTT.